This T cell receptor beta chain emerged from a study of blood T cell repertoires in COVID-19. About the study: Donors in the United States, Italy and Spain gave samples during acute or convalescent COVID-19. T cells, B-cell-depleted T cells, or PBMCs supplied cDNA or gDNA.

V lost 3 bases and J lost 1, with 12 bases in between. This CDR3 comprises 15 residues. Germline-derived CDR1 and CDR2 are LGHNT and FRNRAP. Per the authors' pipeline: Estimation of nucleated cell counts was performed using reference gene primer amplification. The method was immunoSEQ multiplex PCR; TCRdb's version includes in-frame clones alone and lacks a portion of them. Clone size and the V and J calls come from that table; the DNA yielded D and trimming. In the table there are approximately 300,000 clones, around 90% of which are singletons. The sequence was obtained from a woman aged 45-59 years who had recovered from COVID-19. The chain recombines TRBV12-5 with TRBJ1-1, with D possibly matching TRBD1 (6 bases). Input material: peripheral blood. The DNA for the CDR3 is TGTGCTAGTGGTTTAGGGGACAACTCGAACACTGAAGCTTTCTTT. Translating it yields CASGLGDNSNTEAFF.